This TCR beta chain originates from a study of cytomegalovirus exposure and HLA in healthy donors. A multiplex PCR was run with 60 Vbeta primers and 13 Jbeta primers. Sequenced by immunoSEQ multiplex PCR; TCRdb stores in-frame clones only, minus some. The table includes about 140,000 clones, approximately 80% detected once. The sequence was obtained from a woman aged 35 to 49 in good health and CMV-seronegative. Sequencing input: PBMCs.

The CDR3 DNA sequence: TGTGCCAGCAGCATATACAACAGGGGAGCTAATGAAAAACTGTTTTTT. It codes for CASSIYNRGANEKLFF. This chain joins TRBV5-4 and TRBJ1-4, with TRBD1 matching 7 bases. The CDR3 sequence is 16 residues long. The germline V gene has CDR1 SGHNT and CDR2 YYREEE (reference sequence). J lost 3 bases, V lost 4 bases, and 9 bases had no gene match.